The next 23 T cell receptor beta chains were all read from a single sample in a study of T cell responses to AZD1222 COVID-19 vaccine. Produced via immunoSEQ multiplex PCR; TCRdb's table is partial and in-frame only. The sample carries 150,000 or so clones, less than 95% recorded once. Sequenced here: peripheral blood, sampled on day 0 of AZD1222 vaccination. The receptor set was obtained from an adult in good health.

The DNA for the CDR3 is TGTGCCAGCAGCTTAGCGGGAACCGGGGAGGACACCGGGGAGCTGTTTTTT. Translation: CASSLAGTGEDTGELFF. V usage is TRBV7-6 and J usage is TRBJ2-2; the D gene is possibly TRBD2 (6 bases). V lost 0 bases and J lost 3, with 14 bases in between. The germline CDR1 and CDR2 sequences are SGHVS and FNYEAQ. The CDR3 sequence is 17 residues long.

The chain uses TRBV5-6 and TRBJ1-5; D remains ambiguous. Germline-derived CDR1 and CDR2 are SGHDT and YYEEEE. This CDR3 is built from 16 residues. The V and J ends lost 2 bases and 0 bases respectively, with 12 bases between them. The chain's CDR3 is CASSFFREHSNQPQHF. CDR3 DNA sequence: TGTGCCAGCAGCTTTTTCCGGGAACATAGCAATCAGCCCCAGCATTTT.

This sequence joins TRBV18 and TRBJ1-1; D gene ambiguous. Trimming took 8 bases from V and 1 from J, leaving 14 bases between them. Germline V gene lookup returns CDR1 KGHSH and CDR2 LQKENI. The CDR3 consists of 14 residues. The CDR3 loop is CASRAGRSNTEAFF. For the CDR3, the DNA is TGTGCCAGCCGAGCCGGCAGATCGAACACTGAAGCTTTCTTT.

The gene calls are TRBV6-5 and TRBJ2-1, with 11 positions matching TRBD2. Germline loops: CDR1 MNHEY, CDR2 SVGAGI. The CDR3 is made up of 14 amino acids. With V trimmed by 6 bases and J by 6 bases, 4 bases remained unmatched. This chain's CDR3 is CASSFSGRVNEQFF. CDR3 bases: TGTGCCAGCAGCTTTAGCGGGAGGGTCAATGAGCAGTTCTTC.

The chain links TRBV25-1 to TRBJ1-4; D is perhaps TRBD1 (5 bases). V lost 1 base and J lost 0, with 9 bases in between. This CDR3 has 16 residues. Germline V gives CDR1 MGHDK, CDR2 SYGVNS. CDR3 bases: TGTGCCAGCAGTGAATGGGGAGGGGCAACTAATGAAAAACTGTTTTTT. Translated: CASSEWGGATNEKLFF.

This clone has a single count. The V call is TRBV9, the J call TRBJ2-1; D uncertain. This CDR3 region has 15 residues. Per germline, CDR1 SGDLS and CDR2 YYNGEE. V lost 1 base and J lost 1, with 9 bases in between. For the CDR3, the DNA is TGTGCCAGCAGCGTAACAGTGGCTTCCTACAATGAGCAGTTCTTC. Encoded protein: CASSVTVASYNEQFF.

The DNA for the CDR3 is TGTGCCAGCAGTTTGGAATACCCGAAACCGGGACAGGGTTTCCATAGAGATACGCAGTATTTT. Amino acids: CASSLEYPKPGQGFHRDTQYF. The chain uses TRBV28 and TRBJ2-3, with 9 bases fitting TRBD1. Germline V gives CDR1 MDHEN, CDR2 SYDVKM. The CDR3 contains 21 residues. J lost 5 bases, V lost 3 bases, and 24 bases had no gene match.

The V call is TRBV12-3 or TRBV12-4, the J call TRBJ2-7; D is unclear. Trimming left V 5 bases short and J 3 bases short, with 11 bases between. The CDR3 runs to 13 residues. The CDR3 coding sequence is TGTGCCAGCAGTCAGTCGACAAGCTACGAGCAGTACTTC. This codes for CASSQSTSYEQYF.

The J gene is TRBJ1-2, the V gene TRBV12-3 or TRBV12-4; no firm D call. V was clipped by 5 bases and J by 4 bases, with 11 bases between them. The CDR3 runs to 13 residues. The CDR3 coding sequence is TGTGCCAGCAGTCCAACGGGCGGCTATGGCTACACCTTC. This translates into CASSPTGGYGYTF.

This chain links TRBV25-1 with TRBJ1-1; possibly TRBD1 for D (6 bases). Germline CDR1 is MGHDK and CDR2 is SYGVNS. V lost 2 bases and J lost 10, with 17 bases in between. The CDR3 contains 14 residues. The CDR3 reads CASSEKKGEETAFF. The CDR3, as DNA: TGTGCCAGCAGTGAAAAGAAGGGGGAGGAAACAGCTTTCTTT.

V and J are TRBV18 and TRBJ1-5, with D tentatively TRBD1 (6 bases). V lost 3 bases, J lost 2 bases, and 8 bases lay in between. The CDR3 has 14 residues. Germline CDR1 reads KGHSH; CDR2 reads LQKENI. The CDR3 DNA reads as TGTGCCAGCTCACCGGGGGCAGGCAATCAGCCCCAGCATTTT. Its translation is CASSPGAGNQPQHF.

This clone was seen more than once but under ten times. The V and J genes are TRBV6-5 and TRBJ1-4, with D perhaps TRBD1 (6 bases). This CDR3 has 15 residues. CDR1 and CDR2 (germline): MNHEY, SVGAGI. V shed 3 bases and J shed 3 bases, with 11 bases lying between them. CDR3 sequence: CASSYSGAANEKLFF. CDR3 DNA: TGTGCCAGCAGTTATTCAGGGGCCGCTAATGAAAAACTGTTTTTT.

This chain links TRBV5-8 with TRBJ2-7; 9 nucleotides line up with TRBD1. The CDR3 has 13 residues. V shed 7 bases and J 6 bases; nucleotides not matched to a gene: 8. Germline V gene sequence: CDR1 SGHTS, CDR2 YDEGEE. CDR3 bases: TGTGCCAGCTTCGAGGACAGGGGTGGCGAGCAGTACTTC. Its protein product is CASFEDRGGEQYF.

The chain uses TRBV5-8 and TRBJ2-2; no clear D. The CDR3 is 15 amino acids. Germline V gene sequence: CDR1 SGHTS, CDR2 YDEGEE. V was cut by 5 bases and J by 1 base, with 12 bases left in between. CDR3 bases: TGTGCCAGCAGTTCCGATAAAGGGAACACCGGGGAGCTGTTTTTT. It specifies CASSSDKGNTGELFF.

This chain connects TRBV27 to TRBJ2-7, with TRBD2 matching 8 bases. The CDR3 extends over 13 amino acids. The ends lost 5 bases at V and 5 bases at J; junction bases unmatched: 5. Germline V gene sequence: CDR1 MNHEY, CDR2 SMNVEV (reference sequence). The CDR3 DNA is TGTGCCAGCAGTCCGGCGGGAGGTGACGAGCAGTACTTC. It encodes CASSPAGGDEQYF.

DNA of the CDR3: TGTGCCAGCAGTTCGTCTCGAGGGAACACTGAAGCTTTCTTT. It yields the protein CASSSSRGNTEAFF. The chain is built from TRBV28 and TRBJ1-1; D not resolved. CDR3 length: 14 amino acids. Looked up from germline, CDR1 is MDHEN and CDR2 is SYDVKM. With 4 bases removed from V and 1 base from J, the gap between germline ends came to 10 bases.

The count of this clone is one. The chain uses TRBV2 and TRBJ1-1; TRBD1 matches at 8 bases. Germline loops: CDR1 SNHLY, CDR2 FYNNEI. This CDR3 has 14 amino acids. V lost 5 bases and J lost 7; bases outside the gene matches: 9. DNA of the CDR3: TGTGCCAGCAGTACGGACAGGGTAACGAGTGAAGCTTTCTTT. The encoded protein is CASSTDRVTSEAFF.

This chain links TRBV5-6 with TRBJ2-7; 8 positions match TRBD1. This CDR3 is built from 14 residues. Germline V gene sequence: CDR1 SGHDT, CDR2 YYEEEE. J lost 2 bases, V lost 3 bases, and 4 bases had no gene match. The CDR3 is CASSSGTGAYEQYF. The CDR3 bases are TGTGCCAGCAGCTCGGGGACAGGAGCCTACGAGCAGTACTTC.

V gene TRBV5-8 combines with J gene TRBJ2-3; TRBD2 matches at 13 bases. V dropped 5 bases and J dropped 4; count of bases not matched to a gene: 10. Germline CDR1 reads SGHTS; CDR2 reads YDEGEE. The CDR3 is 17 amino acids. In DNA, the CDR3 is TGTGCCAGCAGTCAAATCGGACTAGCGGGAGTTTCAGATACGCAGTATTTT. Its protein is CASSQIGLAGVSDTQYF.

The chain carries TRBV2 and TRBJ2-7, with TRBD2 identical over 11 bases. The CDR3 totals 14 residues. From germline, CDR1 is SNHLY and CDR2 FYNNEI. V gave up 7 bases and J gave up 6 bases; unmatched junction bases: 8. CDR3: CASKPGTSGTEQYF. The CDR3, as DNA: TGTGCCAGCAAACCCGGGACTAGCGGAACCGAGCAGTACTTC.

The rearrangement joins TRBV15 to TRBJ1-2; TRBD1 agrees at 7 bases. The CDR3 runs 15 residues. CDR1 and CDR2 (germline): LNHNV, YYDKDF (reference sequence). Germline trimming cut 3 bases from V and 4 bases from J; bases unmatched to any gene: 8. The CDR3 spells CATSSTGASPYGYTF. The DNA for the CDR3 is TGTGCCACCAGCAGTACAGGGGCGTCCCCCTATGGCTACACCTTC.

The V call is TRBV19, the J call TRBJ2-3; D may be TRBD2 (6 bases). Germline V gene data show CDR1 as LNHDA and CDR2 as SQIVND (reference sequence). The CDR3 loop spans 14 amino acids. V was clipped by 5 bases and J by 5 bases, with 14 bases between them. Written as DNA, the CDR3 is TGTGCCAGTAGTGTGGGACTTAGGCTAGATACGCAGTATTTT. This translates into CASSVGLRLDTQYF.

This chain connects TRBV19 to TRBJ2-5; no reliable D call. The CDR3 is 16 amino acids. Germline V gene lookup returns CDR1 LNHDA and CDR2 SQIVND (reference sequence). V shed 4 bases and J shed 1 base, with 16 bases lying between them. CDR3 protein: CASSTLPLRAQETQYF. The CDR3 DNA follows: TGTGCCAGTAGTACCCTCCCTTTAAGGGCCCAAGAGACCCAGTACTTC.